This T cell receptor beta chain was recorded in a study of spatial heterogeneity in lung cancer. V gave up 6 bases and J gave up 3 bases, with 11 bases separating them. Per the germline V gene, CDR1 is DFQATT and CDR2 is SNEGSKA (reference sequence). The CDR3 covers 12 residues. Indicated time point: sample taken at primary tumor resection. Donation came from about 72 patients with untreated early-stage non-small cell lung cancer. Whole RNA came from tumor, nontumor lung or frozen PBMC and was sequenced without being sorted. This clonotype showed up many times. What it recognizes is unknown. Points from the study as a whole: Resection blood, more than follow-up blood, showed ubiquitous expanded tumor TCRs.

TCRdb called the 5' RACE reads again in MiXCR, with one record for every CDR3 protein. The table has about 48,000 distinct CDR3 sequences, approximately 5.7% seen once. The specimen comprised PBMCs, sampled at surgery. The clonotype was recovered from a male donor with early-stage non-small cell lung cancer. The V gene is TRBV20-1, the J gene TRBJ2-5; D is undetermined. The CDR3 DNA sequence: TGCAGTGCCTCAGACCAAAAAGAGACCCAGTACTTC. This translates into CSASDQKETQYF.